Each of the 16 T cell receptor beta chains below was sequenced from the same sample in a study of human T cells and chemical hapten exposure. TCRdb re-called the RACE reads with MiXCR, one entry per CDR3 protein. Of tens of thousands of distinct CDR3 sequences detected, approximately 11% appear once; the ten largest clones hold approximately 3.9%. This sample's time point: pre-sensitization, week 0. The treatment here: therapeutic diphenylcyclopropenone sensitization with weekly scalp DPC. This specimen was whole blood, taken in connection with sensitization to the hapten diphenylcyclopropenone (DPC). These receptors all stem from a woman between 40 and 50 years old with alopecia areata. Some clones in this sample may be carry-over from other donors' samples.

This clonotype was seen at least ten times. The chain carries TRBV19 and TRBJ1-1; D not resolved. V lost 3 bases, J lost 6 bases, and 8 bases lay in between. The CDR3 covers 12 residues. CDR1 is LNHDA and CDR2 is SQIVND in the germline V gene (reference sequence). CDR3 sequence: CASSISGSEAFF. The DNA for the CDR3 is TGTGCCAGTAGTATTTCAGGATCTGAAGCTTTCTTT.

This clonotype was recorded many times. The rearrangement joins TRBV9 to TRBJ1-1, with D perhaps TRBD1 (6 bases). From germline, CDR1 is SGDLS and CDR2 YYNGEE. The CDR3 extends over 13 amino acids. V gave up 2 bases and J gave up 1 base, with 6 bases separating them. The DNA of the CDR3 is TGTGCCAGCAGCGTGGGGGCGAACACTGAAGCTTTCTTT. This sequence encodes CASSVGANTEAFF.

This rearrangement joins TRBV20-1 to TRBJ2-7, with D perhaps TRBD2 (5 bases). From germline, CDR1 is DFQATT and CDR2 SNEGSKA (reference sequence). V lost 3 bases and J 6 bases, leaving 15 bases between the germline ends. The CDR3 covers 13 residues. This chain's CDR3 is CSARKGQGGEQYF. The DNA of the CDR3 is TGCAGTGCTAGGAAAGGGCAAGGAGGCGAGCAGTACTTC.

This clonotype has ten or more counts. The V and J genes are TRBV6-5 and TRBJ2-1; D is unclear. V gave up 4 bases and J gave up 2 bases, with 12 bases separating them. Germline V gene data show CDR1 as MNHEY and CDR2 as SVGAGI. The CDR3 sequence is 15 residues long. This CDR3 reads CASSSTRTPYNEQFF. CDR3 DNA: TGTGCCAGCAGTTCGACTCGAACTCCCTACAATGAGCAGTTCTTC.

The chain carries TRBV7-8 and TRBJ2-7; 11 nucleotides line up with TRBD2. V lost 7 bases to trimming and J lost 6 bases; unmatched junction nucleotides: 17. The germline V gene has CDR1 SGHVS and CDR2 FQNEAQ. The CDR3 is 17 residues long. For the CDR3, the DNA is TGTGCCAGCACCCCGGACCGACTAGCGGGGACGTCACGCGAGCAGTACTTC. Translating it yields CASTPDRLAGTSREQYF.

This chain links TRBV29-1 with TRBJ2-7, with TRBD1 as a possible D gene (5 bases). Germline V gene sequence: CDR1 SQVTM, CDR2 ANQGSEA. The CDR3 totals 11 residues. The ends were cut back, 4 bases at V and 2 bases at J, with 6 bases in the middle. The CDR3 is CSVARAYEQYF. The CDR3, as DNA: TGCAGCGTTGCCAGGGCCTACGAGCAGTACTTC.

Here the CDR3 reads CASSLGVAGGPQETQYF. The DNA of the CDR3 is TGTGCCAGCAGCTTAGGAGTAGCGGGGGGGCCCCAAGAGACCCAGTACTTC. The rearrangement uses TRBV7-2 and TRBJ2-5, with 11 positions matching TRBD2. V lost 1 base, J lost 1 base, and 5 bases stayed unmatched. Germline V lookup: CDR1 SGHTA, CDR2 FQGNSA. CDR3 size: 17 residues.

This clonotype showed up just a few times. This rearrangement joins TRBV7-2 to TRBJ2-3; D is possibly TRBD2 (5 bases). The germline V gene has CDR1 SGHTA and CDR2 FQGNSA. The CDR3 has 15 residues. The V and J ends lost 2 bases and 4 bases respectively, with 13 bases between them. In DNA, the CDR3 is TGTGCCAGCAGCTTAAATACGGACTGGGCAGATACGCAGTATTTT. As protein: CASSLNTDWADTQYF.

The chain links TRBV7-2 to TRBJ2-7, with TRBD1 identical over 7 bases. The germline V gene has CDR1 SGHTA and CDR2 FQGNSA. V trimming: 5 bases; J trimming: 2 bases; junction bases outside the gene matches: 6. The CDR3 covers 14 residues. CDR3 in DNA: TGTGCCAGCAGCCCCGGGACAGACCCCTACGAGCAGTACTTC. It is translated as CASSPGTDPYEQYF.

This clonotype showed up just a few times. V and J are TRBV9 and TRBJ1-5; D is perhaps TRBD1 (5 bases). V shed 0 bases and J shed 9 bases, with 10 bases lying between them. The germline V gene encodes CDR1 SGDLS and CDR2 YYNGEE. The CDR3 is 13 residues long. The CDR3 region is CASSVGGDGPQHF. The CDR3 DNA is TGTGCCAGCAGCGTAGGAGGGGACGGGCCCCAGCATTTT.

The rearrangement uses TRBV20-1 and TRBJ1-2; D may be TRBD1 (5 bases). Trimming took off 7 bases at V and 4 bases at J, with 19 bases between the two ends. CDR1 DFQATT and CDR2 SNEGSKA come from the germline V gene (reference sequence). The CDR3 is 14 amino acids. Written as DNA, the CDR3 is TGCAGTGTCTTGCCTCCGAGGGGATTCTATGGCTACACCTTC. Encoded protein: CSVLPPRGFYGYTF.

The chain carries TRBV28 and TRBJ1-1; no clear D gene. With 2 bases removed from V and 1 base from J, the gap between germline ends came to 8 bases. Germline V gives CDR1 MDHEN, CDR2 SYDVKM. This CDR3 spans 14 amino acids. CDR3 sequence: CASSLVPENTEAFF. As DNA, the CDR3 is TGTGCCAGCAGTTTAGTTCCGGAGAACACTGAAGCTTTCTTT.

The chain is built from TRBV11-3 and TRBJ1-1; D is possibly TRBD1 (6 bases). The germline CDR1 and CDR2 sequences are SGHNT and YENEEA. The CDR3 totals 18 residues. Trimming pared 5 bases from V and 0 bases from J, leaving 22 bases between. CDR3 nucleotide sequence: TGTGCCAGCAGCCTCACCCCAACTCGGACAGCCTTGAACACTGAAGCTTTCTTT. Its protein product is CASSLTPTRTALNTEAFF. Filled out from reference TRBV11-3 and TRBJ1-1, the complete variable domain reads EAGVVQSPRYKIIEKKQPVAFWCNPISGHNTLYWYLQNLGQGPELLIRYENEEAVDDSQLPKDRFSAERLKGVDSTLKIQPAELGDSAVYLCASSLTPTRTALNTEAFFGQGTRLTVV.

The CDR3 loop is CASSRQGARKNIQYF. CDR3 coding DNA: TGTGCCAGCAGCAGACAGGGGGCGCGCAAAAACATTCAGTACTTC. The chain carries TRBV6-2 or TRBV6-3 and TRBJ2-4; 10 positions agree with TRBD1. This CDR3 contains 15 residues. V shed 6 bases, J shed 3 bases, and the junction held 5 bases outside the gene matches. Germline lookup yields CDR1 MNHEY and CDR2 SVGEGT.

Concerning this clonotype: One end of the junction fails to match germline, which may point to a read error. The CDR3 coding sequence is TGTGCCAGCAGCTCAACCACAGATAAGCAGTATTTT. Translation: CASSSTTDKQYF. The J gene is TRBJ2-3, the V gene TRBV11-2; D gene ambiguous. CDR3 length: 12 amino acids. Germline lookup yields CDR1 SGHAT and CDR2 FQNNGV.

This clonotype was detected ten times or more. The V call is TRBV7-2, the J call TRBJ2-3, with D possibly being TRBD2 (5 bases). CDR1 SGHTA and CDR2 FQGNSA come from the germline V gene. V lost 9 bases and J lost 4, with 11 bases in between. The CDR3 loop spans 12 amino acids. CDR3 bases: TGTGCCAGTAGGCTAGCAGCAGATACGCAGTATTTT. Translating it yields CASRLAADTQYF.